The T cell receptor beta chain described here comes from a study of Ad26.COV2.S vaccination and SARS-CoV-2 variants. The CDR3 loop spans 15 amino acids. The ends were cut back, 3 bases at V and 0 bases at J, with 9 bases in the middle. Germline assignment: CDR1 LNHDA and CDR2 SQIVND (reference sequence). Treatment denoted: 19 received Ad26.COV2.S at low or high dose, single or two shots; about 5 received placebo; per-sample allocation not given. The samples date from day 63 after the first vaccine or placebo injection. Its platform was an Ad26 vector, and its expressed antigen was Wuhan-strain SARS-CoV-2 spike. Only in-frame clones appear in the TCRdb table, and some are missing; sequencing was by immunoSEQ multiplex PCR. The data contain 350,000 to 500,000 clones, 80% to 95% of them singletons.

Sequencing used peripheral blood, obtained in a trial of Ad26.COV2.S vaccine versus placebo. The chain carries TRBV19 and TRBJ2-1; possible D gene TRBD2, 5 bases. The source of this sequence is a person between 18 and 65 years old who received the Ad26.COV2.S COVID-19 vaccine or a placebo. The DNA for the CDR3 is TGTGCCAGTAGTATGTGGGGAGACTCCTACAATGAGCAGTTCTTC. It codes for CASSMWGDSYNEQFF.